A single T cell receptor (beta chain) is shown here with its context. What it binds is unknown. Germline V CDR1 and CDR2: MNHEY, SMNVEV (reference sequence). With 5 bases removed from V and 4 bases from J, the gap between germline ends came to 11 bases. The CDR3 runs to 13 residues. The sample is drawn from a study of shared clonotypes between healthy human individuals. The overall study: The study drew on a couple of women and a few men aged 18 to 49 as donors.

Splitting the CD4+ cells yielded a CD45RA+ naive subset and a CD45RA-negative memory subset. Study-level points and caveats: Few donors limited the genetic and exposure-history diversity represented.

Genomic DNA (from each subset) was split evenly across several immunoSEQ plates. Assay used: immunoSEQ multiplex PCR; TCRdb lists only in-frame clones, some missing. The sample has 150,000 to 200,000 clones; 65% to 70% are singletons. The source of this sequence is a man aged 25 to 40 in good health. The chain links TRBV27 to TRBJ2-5, with D perhaps TRBD2 (6 bases). Sequenced material: memory CD4+ T cells sorted from blood. Subset indicated: CD45RA-negative fraction. The CDR3 spells CASSKVGGETQYF. CDR3 nucleotide sequence: TGTGCCAGCAGTAAAGTGGGGGGAGAGACCCAGTACTTC.